This passage covers 14 T cell receptor beta chains from one sample sequenced in a study of Ad26.COV2.S vaccination and SARS-CoV-2 variants. Method: immunoSEQ multiplex PCR; TCRdb's copy keeps in-frame clones and lacks some. The sample lists approximately 340,000 clones; 80% to 90% were seen once. Noted treatment: roughly 18 received Ad26.COV2.S at low or high dose, single or two shots; 5 received placebo; per-sample allocation not given. It was on day 63 after the first vaccine or placebo injection that samples were taken. Sequenced here: peripheral blood, sampled in a trial of Ad26.COV2.S vaccine versus placebo. The receptor source for this set is a person between 18 and 65 years old who received the Ad26.COV2.S COVID-19 vaccine or a placebo.

V usage is TRBV9 and J usage is TRBJ2-5, with 9 bases aligning to TRBD2. V shed 0 bases and J 1 base; nucleotides not matched to a gene: 10. CDR1 and CDR2 from the germline V gene are SGDLS and YYNGEE. The CDR3 contains 18 residues. This CDR3 reads CASSVGPSSGGFQETQYF. CDR3 DNA sequence: TGTGCCAGCAGCGTAGGTCCATCCAGCGGGGGGTTCCAAGAGACCCAGTACTTC. Together with reference TRBV9 and TRBJ2-5, the CDR3 gives the full variable domain: DSGVTQTPKHLITATGQRVTLRCSPRSGDLSVYWYQQSLDQGLQFLIQYYNGEERAKGNILERFSAQQFPDLHSELNLSSLELGDSALYFCASSVGPSSGGFQETQYFGPGTRLLVL.

The gene calls are TRBV6-6 and TRBJ2-6; D may be TRBD1 (6 bases). Germline V CDR1 and CDR2: MNHNY, SVGAGI (reference sequence). The CDR3 has 16 amino acids. V was clipped by 3 bases and J by 0 bases, with 9 bases between them. CDR3: CASSYQGSSGANVLTF. For the CDR3, the DNA is TGTGCCAGCAGTTATCAGGGGTCCTCTGGGGCCAACGTCCTGACTTTC.

In DNA, the CDR3 is TGTGCCAGCAGCTTAGACAGGGAAGGCGGCTACACCTTC. It encodes CASSLDREGGYTF. The J gene is TRBJ1-2, the V gene TRBV7-8, with D maybe TRBD1 (6 bases). Germline lookup yields CDR1 SGHVS and CDR2 FQNEAQ. V was pared by 1 base and J by 8 bases, with 11 bases between. The CDR3 consists of 13 residues.

This sequence joins TRBV4-1 and TRBJ2-3; D possibly corresponds to TRBD2 (6 bases). The ends were cut back, 0 bases at V and 5 bases at J, with 18 bases in the middle. The CDR3 sequence is 17 residues long. The germline V gene encodes CDR1 MGHRA and CDR2 YSYEKL. This CDR3 reads CASSQEGSSGPGDTQYF. The DNA for the CDR3 is TGCGCCAGCAGCCAAGAGGGAAGCAGCGGGCCCGGAGATACGCAGTATTTT.

This chain connects TRBV11-2 to TRBJ2-2, with D possibly TRBD2 on 5 matching bases. V gave up 2 bases and J gave up 7 bases, with 5 bases separating them. CDR1 is SGHAT and CDR2 is FQNNGV in the germline V gene. The CDR3 consists of 12 residues. CDR3 DNA sequence: TGTGCCAGCAGCTTACGGGACGGGGAGCTGTTTTTT. Its translation: CASSLRDGELFF.

This clone was seen only a few times. The chain has TRBV5-4 and TRBJ1-1; D call uncertain. V was cut by 4 bases and J by 3 bases, with 10 bases left in between. The CDR3 runs 13 residues. Germline lookup yields CDR1 SGHNT and CDR2 YYREEE (reference sequence). Here the CDR3 reads CASSAGRYTEAFF. CDR3 DNA: TGTGCCAGCAGCGCAGGTCGGTACACTGAAGCTTTCTTT.

The chain has TRBV5-1 and TRBJ2-2; 11 bases match TRBD1. This CDR3 spans 17 amino acids. Per germline, CDR1 SGHRS and CDR2 YFSETQ. V trimming: 0 bases; J trimming: 4 bases; junction bases outside the gene matches: 5. The CDR3 protein is CASSLDSGTGGTGELFF. The CDR3 DNA follows: TGCGCCAGCAGCTTGGATTCCGGGACAGGGGGCACCGGGGAGCTGTTTTTT.

The chain links TRBV7-2 to TRBJ1-2; D uncertain. Germline assignment: CDR1 SGHTA and CDR2 FQGNSA. This CDR3 comprises 13 residues. V was cut by 0 bases and J by 5 bases, with 7 bases left in between. CDR3: CASSLASLYGYTF. The CDR3 DNA is TGTGCCAGCAGCTTAGCCAGCCTTTATGGCTACACCTTC.

The V gene is TRBV6-5, the J gene TRBJ2-3, with D perhaps matching TRBD1 or TRBD2 (6 bases each). V shed 6 bases and J shed 4 bases, with 14 bases lying between them. This CDR3 has 14 amino acids. The germline V gene has CDR1 MNHEY and CDR2 SVGAGI. The CDR3 loop is CASRNRGVADTQYF. The CDR3 coding sequence is TGTGCCAGCAGGAATAGGGGGGTCGCAGATACGCAGTATTTT.

This clone was detected once. V is TRBV3-1 (or the pseudogene TRBV3-2) and J is TRBJ2-3, with TRBD1 as a possible D gene (7 bases). Trimming took 0 bases from V and 4 from J, leaving 11 bases between them. The CDR3 consists of 15 residues. CDR1 is LGHDT, CDR2 YNNKEL, per germline (reference sequence). This CDR3 reads CASSQDPRGADTQYF. CDR3 nucleotides: TGTGCCAGCAGCCAAGACCCCAGGGGGGCAGATACGCAGTATTTT.

In DNA form, the CDR3 reads TGTGCCAGCAGTCGCACTTGGGGGTACGAGCAGTACTTC. It is translated as CASSRTWGYEQYF. The chain uses TRBV6-6 and TRBJ2-7; D may match TRBD1 or TRBD2 (5 bases each). The V and J ends lost 5 bases and 4 bases respectively, with 12 bases between them. Germline V gives CDR1 MNHNY, CDR2 SVGAGI (reference sequence). This CDR3 has 13 residues.

The CDR3 DNA follows: TGTGCCAGCAGCAAAGACGCGCAGTATACGCAGTATTTT. Protein: CASSKDAQYTQYF. The chain couples TRBV5-5 to TRBJ2-3; D not resolved. The CDR3 length is 13 residues. Looked up from germline, CDR1 is SGHKS and CDR2 is YYEKEE (reference sequence). V gave up 4 bases and J gave up 7 bases, with 13 bases separating them.

V is TRBV7-2 and J is TRBJ2-1; 12 nucleotides match TRBD1. CDR1 and CDR2 (germline): SGHTA, FQGNSA. J gave up 11 bases and V 1 base, and 9 bases lay outside the gene matches. CDR3 length: 16 residues. Here the CDR3 reads CASSLGEEGQGAKQFF. The CDR3 nucleotides read TGTGCCAGCAGCTTAGGGGAGGAGGGACAGGGGGCAAAGCAGTTCTTC.

The rearrangement links TRBV19 to TRBJ1-2; D unclear. From germline, CDR1 is LNHDA and CDR2 SQIVND (reference sequence). This CDR3 has 14 residues. Trimming pared 4 bases from V and 7 bases from J, leaving 16 bases between. The CDR3 DNA follows: TGTGCCAGTAGTAAGGCAGAGGGTAAGGCTGGCTACACCTTC. It is translated as CASSKAEGKAGYTF.